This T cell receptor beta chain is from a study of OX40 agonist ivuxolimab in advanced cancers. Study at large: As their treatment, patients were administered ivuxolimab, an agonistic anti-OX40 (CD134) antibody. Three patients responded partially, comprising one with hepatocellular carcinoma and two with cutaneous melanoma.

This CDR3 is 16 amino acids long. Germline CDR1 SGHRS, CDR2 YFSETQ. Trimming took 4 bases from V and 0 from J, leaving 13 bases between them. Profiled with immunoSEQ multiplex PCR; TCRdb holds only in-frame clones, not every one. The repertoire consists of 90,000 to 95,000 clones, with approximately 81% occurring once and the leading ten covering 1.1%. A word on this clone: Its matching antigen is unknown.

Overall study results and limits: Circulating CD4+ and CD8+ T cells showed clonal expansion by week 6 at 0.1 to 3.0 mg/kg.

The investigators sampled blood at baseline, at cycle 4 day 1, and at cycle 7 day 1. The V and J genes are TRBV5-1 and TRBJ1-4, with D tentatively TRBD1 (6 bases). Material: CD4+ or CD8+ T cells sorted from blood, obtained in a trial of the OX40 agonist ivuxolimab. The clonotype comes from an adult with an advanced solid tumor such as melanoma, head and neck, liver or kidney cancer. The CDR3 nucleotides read TGCGCCAGCAGCCTCCGACAGGCCTCAACTAATGAAAAACTGTTTTTT. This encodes CASSLRQASTNEKLFF.